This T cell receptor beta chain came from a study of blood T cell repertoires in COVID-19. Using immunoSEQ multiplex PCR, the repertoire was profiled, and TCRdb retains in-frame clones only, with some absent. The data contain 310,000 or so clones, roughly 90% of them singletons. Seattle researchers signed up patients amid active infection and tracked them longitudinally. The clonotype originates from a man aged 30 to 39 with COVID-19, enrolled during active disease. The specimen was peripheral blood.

The CDR3: CASSRAGGDPGELFF. DNA of the CDR3: TGTGCCAGCAGCCGGGCGGGAGGGGATCCCGGGGAGCTGTTTTTT. The chain has TRBV4-2 and TRBJ2-2; TRBD2 aligns across 9 bases. Trimming took 4 bases from V and 6 from J; bases not matched to a gene: 6. The germline V gene has CDR1 LGHNA and CDR2 YNFKEQ. The CDR3 runs 15 residues.